The 27 T cell receptor beta chains presented below share a single source sample, sequenced in a study of cytomegalovirus exposure and HLA in healthy donors. PCR used 60 Vbeta primers and 13 Jbeta primers. Assay: immunoSEQ multiplex PCR; the TCRdb copy retains only in-frame clones and omits some. The sample carries approximately 110,000 clones, 65% to 75% recorded once. Sequenced material: PBMCs. These receptor sequences come from a woman aged 40 to 50 in good health and CMV-seropositive.

V is TRBV6-6 and J is TRBJ1-5; D unresolved. This CDR3 has 12 amino acids. Trimming shortened V by 5 bases and J by 0 bases, and 2 bases separated the two germline ends. Germline assignment: CDR1 MNHNY and CDR2 SVGAGI (reference sequence). CDR3 sequence reads: CASSLSNQPQHF. DNA of the CDR3: TGTGCCAGCAGTCTTAGCAATCAGCCCCAGCATTTT.

The chain uses TRBV4-2 and TRBJ1-1, with TRBD1 as a possible D gene (5 bases). This CDR3 is 15 amino acids long. Trimming took off 3 bases at V and 3 bases at J, with 14 bases between the two ends. The germline V gene encodes CDR1 LGHNA and CDR2 YNFKEQ. For the CDR3, the DNA is TGTGCCAGCAGCCAGGGGCGGGGGGTTGACACTGAAGCTTTCTTT. This encodes CASSQGRGVDTEAFF.

The gene calls are TRBV7-6 and TRBJ2-7, with 11 positions matching TRBD2. V shed 2 bases, J shed 3 bases, and the junction held 9 bases outside the gene matches. CDR1 SGHVS and CDR2 FNYEAQ come from the germline V gene. The CDR3 length is 17 residues. The CDR3 DNA reads TGTGCCAGCAGCTTAAGACCCCAGACTAGCGGGATCTACGAGCAGTACTTC. This codes for CASSLRPQTSGIYEQYF.

The chain links TRBV6-6 to TRBJ2-1; D call uncertain. CDR1 is MNHNY and CDR2 is SVGAGI in the germline V gene (reference sequence). This CDR3 is built from 12 residues. The V and J ends lost 4 bases and 12 bases respectively, with 13 bases between them. The CDR3 DNA reads TGTGCCAGCAGTTGGTCGTCGGTGGTGCAGTTCTTC. It yields the protein CASSWSSVVQFF.

This clone appeared a few times. CDR3 bases: TGTGCCAGCAGTGCCCCTTGGACTAGCCTCCAAGAGACCCAGTACTTC. Its protein product is CASSAPWTSLQETQYF. The chain couples TRBV2 to TRBJ2-5, with TRBD2 identical over 8 bases. CDR3 size: 16 residues. Trimming at V came to 4 bases and at J to 1 base, leaving 8 bases not matched to a gene. Per germline, CDR1 SNHLY and CDR2 FYNNEI.

This chain uses TRBV7-8 with TRBJ1-2; 7 positions match TRBD1. The CDR3 length is 15 residues. The V segment lost 2 bases and the J segment 3 bases; nucleotides outside the gene matches: 6. The germline gives CDR1 SGHVS, CDR2 FQNEAQ. CDR3 residues: CASSLHTGEHYGYTF. CDR3 coding DNA: TGTGCCAGCAGCTTACACACAGGGGAGCACTATGGCTACACCTTC.

The V call is TRBV18, the J call TRBJ1-1; D not certain. CDR1 KGHSH and CDR2 LQKENI come from the germline V gene. This CDR3 spans 13 amino acids. V was shortened by 3 bases and J by 5 bases, with 10 bases between the two germline ends. The chain's CDR3 is CASSPRLETEAFF. In nucleotides, the CDR3 is TGTGCCAGCTCACCCCGGTTAGAAACTGAAGCTTTCTTT.

CDR3 loop: CASSLVRGIPGGSTDTQYF. In DNA form, the CDR3 reads TGTGCCAGCAGCTTAGTCAGGGGTATTCCGGGGGGGAGCACAGATACGCAGTATTTT. The V and J genes are TRBV7-2 and TRBJ2-3; TRBD2 matches at 8 bases. The V and J ends lost 1 base and 0 bases, in that order; junction bases with no gene match: 12. The V gene's germline CDR1 is SGHTA and CDR2 FQGNSA. The CDR3 covers 19 residues.

The rearrangement links TRBV6-1 to TRBJ1-3; D might be TRBD1 (6 bases). CDR3 length: 17 amino acids. V lost 0 bases to trimming and J lost 4 bases, with 16 bases between them. Germline CDR1 and CDR2: MNHNS and SASEGT. CDR3 residues: CASSEASAGARGNTIYF. Here the CDR3 DNA reads TGTGCCAGCAGTGAAGCGTCGGCGGGGGCCAGAGGAAACACCATATATTTT.

The chain uses TRBV5-4 and TRBJ2-5; 10 bases agree with TRBD2. Germline CDR1 reads SGHNT; CDR2 reads YYREEE (reference sequence). The V gene end was trimmed by 0 bases and the J gene end by 1 base; junction bases not matched to a gene: 3. The CDR3 has 16 residues. The CDR3 is CASSLASGGPQETQYF. The CDR3, as DNA: TGTGCCAGCAGCTTGGCTAGCGGGGGTCCCCAAGAGACCCAGTACTTC. Drawing the rest from reference TRBV5-4 and TRBJ2-5, the complete variable domain is ETGVTQSPTHLIKTRGQQVTLRCSSQSGHNTVSWYQQALGQGPQFIFQYYREEENGRGNFPPRFSGLQFPNYSSELNVNALELDDSALYLCASSLASGGPQETQYFGPGTRLLVL.

Only a few counts were recorded for this clone. J is TRBJ2-7 and V is TRBV6-1; 9 positions agree with TRBD1. J lost 3 bases, V lost 6 bases, and 9 bases had no gene match. The CDR3 is 15 amino acids. Germline V gives CDR1 MNHNS, CDR2 SASEGT. CDR3 bases: TGTGCCAGCAGCCTCTCCGGGACAGGGTTCTACGAGCAGTACTTC. Translation: CASSLSGTGFYEQYF.

V gene TRBV30 combines with J gene TRBJ1-5, with 9 positions matching TRBD1. V was clipped by 0 bases and J by 0 bases; unmatched bases: 21. Per the germline V gene, CDR1 is GTSNPN and CDR2 is SVGIG (reference sequence). The CDR3 sequence is 22 residues long. Here the CDR3 DNA reads TGTGCCTGGAGTGTACAGCTGAGACCTTTCAGGGGACAGGGCCGTAGCAATCAGCCCCAGCATTTT. The encoded protein is CAWSVQLRPFRGQGRSNQPQHF.

The gene calls are TRBV4-1 and TRBJ2-1; TRBD1 might be the D (5 bases). Germline values: CDR1 MGHRA, CDR2 YSYEKL. V was trimmed by 1 base and J by 5 bases, leaving 24 bases between them. This CDR3 region has 19 residues. CDR3 DNA sequence: TGCGCCAGCAGCCAAGTCCCAGCAGGTACACAAGCAGGGAACAATGAGCAGTTCTTC. Translating it yields CASSQVPAGTQAGNNEQFF.

The chain joins TRBV5-1 to TRBJ2-2, with 12 bases aligning to TRBD2. The V and J ends lost 0 bases and 6 bases, in that order; junction bases with no gene match: 3. Germline-derived CDR1 and CDR2 are SGHRS and YFSETQ. The CDR3 length is 16 residues. The CDR3 DNA sequence: TGCGCCAGCAGCTTGGGGACTAGCGGGGCGGCCGGGGAGCTGTTTTTT. This sequence encodes CASSLGTSGAAGELFF.

The genes are TRBV2 and TRBJ1-4; 9 bases align to TRBD1. Germline CDR1 reads SNHLY; CDR2 reads FYNNEI. V lost 11 bases, J lost 4 bases, and 2 bases stayed unmatched. CDR3 length: 12 residues. CDR3 bases: TGTGCCGCGGGACAGGGTAATGAAAAACTGTTTTTT. It yields the protein CAAGQGNEKLFF.

CDR3 nucleotide sequence: TGCGCCAGCAGCCAAGATCGCGGGAGCACTAGCACAGATACGCAGTATTTT. It codes for CASSQDRGSTSTDTQYF. The rearrangement joins TRBV4-1 to TRBJ2-3; 7 bases are shared with TRBD2. The CDR3 contains 17 residues. CDR1 MGHRA and CDR2 YSYEKL come from the germline V gene. V shed 0 bases and J 0 bases; nucleotides not matched to a gene: 6.

V and J are TRBV5-1 and TRBJ2-3, with a possible D match to TRBD2 (5 bases). The germline V and J ends were trimmed by 7 bases and 1 base, with 10 bases remaining between them. CDR1 and CDR2 (germline): SGHRS, YFSETQ. The CDR3 length is 13 residues. CDR3 in DNA: TGCGCCAGCGATGAGGGAGGCACAGATACGCAGTATTTT. Translated, it gives CASDEGGTDTQYF.

This clone is a singleton in its sample. The chain recombines TRBV4-3 with TRBJ2-5; a weak D match, TRBD1 (5 bases). Germline V lookup: CDR1 LGHNA, CDR2 YSLEER. The CDR3 sequence is 15 residues long. Trimming left V 4 bases short and J 0 bases short, with 12 bases between. The CDR3 DNA reads as TGCGCCAGCAGCCTCACGGACACGTACCAAGAGACCCAGTACTTC. This codes for CASSLTDTYQETQYF.

The chain carries TRBV5-1 and TRBJ2-3; TRBD2 agrees at 14 bases. The V segment lost 5 bases and the J segment 6 bases; nucleotides outside the gene matches: 8. Per the germline V gene, CDR1 is SGHRS and CDR2 is YFSETQ. The length of the CDR3 is 16 residues. The CDR3 nucleotides read TGCGCCAGCAGGCGACTAGCGGGAGGGCCGGGGGATACGCAGTATTTT. Translating it yields CASRRLAGGPGDTQYF.

The gene calls are TRBV29-1 and TRBJ1-2; 7 bases fit TRBD1. Looked up from germline, CDR1 is SQVTM and CDR2 is ANQGSEA. The V segment lost 6 bases and the J segment 6 bases; nucleotides outside the gene matches: 13. The CDR3 is 14 amino acids. CDR3: CSVADRVGSNGYTF. DNA of the CDR3: TGCAGCGTAGCAGACAGGGTGGGTTCGAATGGCTACACCTTC.

The gene calls are TRBV5-6 and TRBJ1-2; 10 bases align to TRBD1. The germline CDR1 and CDR2 sequences are SGHDT and YYEEEE. CDR3 length equals 14 residues. V dropped 4 bases and J dropped 4; count of bases not matched to a gene: 4. The CDR3 DNA follows: TGTGCCAGCAGCCCCGGGACAGGGGTCTATGGCTACACCTTC. Translated, it gives CASSPGTGVYGYTF.

The chain uses TRBV7-9 and TRBJ1-1; TRBD1 aligns across 7 bases. This CDR3 comprises 13 residues. J was trimmed by 5 bases and V by 4 bases; bases with no gene match: 4. The V gene's germline CDR1 is SEHNR and CDR2 FQNEAQ (reference sequence). The CDR3 region has the DNA TGTGCCAGCAGCTCAGAACAGGGGACTGAAGCTTTCTTT. Amino acids: CASSSEQGTEAFF. Variable domain in full (rest from reference TRBV7-9 and TRBJ1-1): DTGVSQNPRHKITKRGQNVTFRCDPISEHNRLYWYRQTLGQGPEFLTYFQNEAQLEKSRLLSDRFSAERPKGSFSTLEIQRTEQGDSAMYLCASSSEQGTEAFFGQGTRLTVV.

V usage is TRBV4-2 and J usage is TRBJ1-6, with D maybe TRBD1 (6 bases). From germline, CDR1 is LGHNA and CDR2 YNFKEQ. V dropped 0 bases and J dropped 7 bases, with 10 bases sitting between them. The CDR3 covers 15 residues. This CDR3 reads CASSQESQGNSPLHF. In DNA form, the CDR3 reads TGTGCCAGCAGCCAAGAGAGTCAGGGGAATTCACCCCTCCACTTT.

V is TRBV5-1 and J is TRBJ1-6; no clear D. Trimming pared 5 bases from V and 0 bases from J, leaving 15 bases between. The germline gives CDR1 SGHRS, CDR2 YFSETQ. The CDR3 runs 17 residues. CDR3 region: CASRPGTSDSYNSPLHF. The DNA of the CDR3 is TGCGCCAGCAGACCAGGAACCTCTGACTCCTATAATTCACCCCTCCACTTT. The whole variable domain, filled in from reference TRBV5-1 and TRBJ1-6, reads KAGVTQTPRYLIKTRGQQVTLSCSPISGHRSVSWYQQTPGQGLQFLFEYFSETQRNKGNFPGRFSGRQFSNSRSEMNVSTLELGDSALYLCASRPGTSDSYNSPLHFGNGTRLTVT.

The V and J genes are TRBV7-2 and TRBJ2-5; maybe TRBD1 (5 bases). Germline V CDR1 and CDR2: SGHTA, FQGNSA. Between the trimmed V and J ends, which lost 6 bases and 1 base, there was a span of 12 bases. The CDR3 loop spans 14 amino acids. Here the CDR3 DNA reads TGTGCCAGCAGGCGACAGTGGCTCCAAGAGACCCAGTACTTC. Its protein product is CASRRQWLQETQYF.

The rearrangement uses TRBV30 and TRBJ1-1; 8 bases match TRBD1. The CDR3 loop spans 12 amino acids. The junction had 1 base not matched to a gene; V was cut back by 6 bases and J by 1 base. Germline loops: CDR1 GTSNPN, CDR2 SVGIG (reference sequence). CDR3 sequence reads: CACRGRNTEAFF. The DNA of the CDR3 is TGTGCCTGCAGGGGGCGGAACACTGAAGCTTTCTTT.

The rearrangement links TRBV5-1 to TRBJ2-1; 13 bases are a match to TRBD2. Trimming took 5 bases from V and 0 from J; bases not matched to a gene: 5. This CDR3 has 17 amino acids. CDR1 is SGHRS and CDR2 is YFSETQ in the germline V gene. As DNA, the CDR3 is TGCGCCAGCAGTGGGGGACTAGCGGGGAGCTCCTACAATGAGCAGTTCTTC. This translates into CASSGGLAGSSYNEQFF. Full variable domain (missing parts from reference TRBV5-1 and TRBJ2-1): KAGVTQTPRYLIKTRGQQVTLSCSPISGHRSVSWYQQTPGQGLQFLFEYFSETQRNKGNFPGRFSGRQFSNSRSEMNVSTLELGDSALYLCASSGGLAGSSYNEQFFGPGTRLTVL.